This TCR beta chain was captured in a study of cytomegalovirus exposure and HLA in healthy donors. Overall study: Out of about 180 million T cells, an earlier analysis found over 100 million unique TCR beta sequences in total. An early data release held tens of millions of unique TCRs from HLA-typed donors.

V was cut by 3 bases and J by 0 bases, with 12 bases left in between. The CDR3 consists of 15 residues. CDR1 is WNHNN, CDR2 SYGVQD, per germline (reference sequence). 60 Vbeta and 13 Jbeta primers were used in PCR. Clones were read by immunoSEQ multiplex PCR, and TCRdb kept only the in-frame ones, dropping some. Seen here are over 150,000 clones, roughly four fifths observed once, and the top ten hold roughly 2%. As for this clone: Its antigen is unidentified.

Study-level results: In an earlier analysis, productive rearrangement rates for most beta V segments clustered near 90% or 30%. In vitro data verified a few CMV-associated chains as specific for CMV antigens.

Source material: PBMCs. The sequence derives from a woman under 30 in good health and CMV-seronegative. The V and J genes are TRBV10-1 and TRBJ2-7, with a tentative D call TRBD2 (5 bases). CDR3 sequence (DNA): TGCGCCAGCAGTGAATCTAGAGGGTTCTCCTACGAGCAGTACTTC. It encodes CASSESRGFSYEQYF.